This T cell receptor (beta chain) was profiled in a study of blood T cells in healthy people across ages. Study results and limitations: Getting older went along with TCR beta diversity per million T cells dropping roughly linearly.

About 10 milliliters of peripheral blood were drawn from each donor. Germline V lookup: CDR1 MNHEY, CDR2 SVGAGI. Trimming shortened V by 5 bases and J by 0 bases, and 12 bases separated the two germline ends. This CDR3 is 15 amino acids long. This clonotype came up a few times. Its cognate antigen is unknown. It was with a sample-barcoded 5' primer and a J-beta primer mix that a second PCR of roughly 7 to 12 cycles was run. TCRdb independently ran MiXCR on the 5' RACE reads; one entry per CDR3 protein. Of over 700,000 distinct CDR3 sequences in the sample, approximately 25% are singletons; the top ten hold 9% to 9.5%. Another study also made use of these data, one on T cells of mothers and their children.

The sequence was collected from a boy aged 5-17 years in good health. The chain uses TRBV6-5 and TRBJ2-3; D is unclear. Sequencing input: blood. The CDR3 nucleotides read TGTGCCAGCAGTCCGCGACTCCCTAGCACAGATACGCAGTATTTT. It codes for CASSPRLPSTDTQYF.